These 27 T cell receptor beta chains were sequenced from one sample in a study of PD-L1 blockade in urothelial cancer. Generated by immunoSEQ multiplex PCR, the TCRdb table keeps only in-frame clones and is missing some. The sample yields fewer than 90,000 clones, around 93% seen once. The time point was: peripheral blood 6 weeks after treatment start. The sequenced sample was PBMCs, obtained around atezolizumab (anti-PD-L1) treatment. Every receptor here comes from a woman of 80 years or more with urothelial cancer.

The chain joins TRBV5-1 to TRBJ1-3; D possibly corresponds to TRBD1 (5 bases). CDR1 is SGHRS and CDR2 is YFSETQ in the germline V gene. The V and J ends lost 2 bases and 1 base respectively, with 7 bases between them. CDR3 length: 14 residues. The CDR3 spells CASSLGESGNTIYF. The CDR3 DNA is TGCGCCAGCAGCTTAGGGGAATCTGGAAACACCATATATTTT.

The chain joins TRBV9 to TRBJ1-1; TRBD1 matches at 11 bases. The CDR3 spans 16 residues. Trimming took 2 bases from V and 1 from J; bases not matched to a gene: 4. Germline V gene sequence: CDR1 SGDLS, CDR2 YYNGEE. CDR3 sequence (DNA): TGTGCCAGCAGCGTCGGACAGGGGGCAAGGAACACTGAAGCTTTCTTT. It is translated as CASSVGQGARNTEAFF.

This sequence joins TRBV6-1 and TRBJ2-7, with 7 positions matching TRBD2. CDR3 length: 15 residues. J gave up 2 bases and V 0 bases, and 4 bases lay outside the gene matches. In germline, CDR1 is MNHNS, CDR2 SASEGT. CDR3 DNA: TGTGCCAGCAGTGAAGCGGGGCGGGGGACCTACGAGCAGTACTTC. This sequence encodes CASSEAGRGTYEQYF.

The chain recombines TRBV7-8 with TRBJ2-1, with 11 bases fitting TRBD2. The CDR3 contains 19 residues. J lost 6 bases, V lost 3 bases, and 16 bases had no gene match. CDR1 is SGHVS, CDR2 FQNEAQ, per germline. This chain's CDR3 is CASSFFATSGRELGNEQFF. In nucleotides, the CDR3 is TGTGCCAGCAGCTTTTTTGCAACTAGCGGGAGAGAATTAGGCAATGAGCAGTTCTTC.

CDR3: CASSLEAGGPYEQYF. The CDR3 DNA sequence: TGTGCCAGCAGTTTAGAAGCGGGAGGGCCCTACGAGCAGTACTTC. V gene TRBV27 combines with J gene TRBJ2-7, with TRBD2 matching 10 bases. V lost 2 bases to trimming and J lost 2 bases; unmatched junction nucleotides: 3. The CDR3 has 15 residues. Germline values: CDR1 MNHEY, CDR2 SMNVEV (reference sequence).

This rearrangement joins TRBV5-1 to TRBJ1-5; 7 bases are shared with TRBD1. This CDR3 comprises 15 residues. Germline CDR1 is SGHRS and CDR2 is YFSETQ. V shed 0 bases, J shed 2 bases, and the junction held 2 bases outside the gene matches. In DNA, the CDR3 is TGCGCCAGCAGCTTGGGACAGGGAGGCAATCAGCCCCAGCATTTT. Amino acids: CASSLGQGGNQPQHF. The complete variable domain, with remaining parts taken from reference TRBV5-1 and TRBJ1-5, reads KAGVTQTPRYLIKTRGQQVTLSCSPISGHRSVSWYQQTPGQGLQFLFEYFSETQRNKGNFPGRFSGRQFSNSRSEMNVSTLELGDSALYLCASSLGQGGNQPQHFGDGTRLSIL.

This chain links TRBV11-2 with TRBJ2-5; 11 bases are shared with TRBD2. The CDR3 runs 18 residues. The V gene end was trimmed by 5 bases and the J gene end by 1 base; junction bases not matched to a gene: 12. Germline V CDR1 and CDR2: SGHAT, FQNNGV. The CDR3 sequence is CASSNRGASGRIQETQYF. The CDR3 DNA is TGTGCCAGCAGCAATAGGGGGGCTAGCGGGAGGATCCAAGAGACCCAGTACTTC.

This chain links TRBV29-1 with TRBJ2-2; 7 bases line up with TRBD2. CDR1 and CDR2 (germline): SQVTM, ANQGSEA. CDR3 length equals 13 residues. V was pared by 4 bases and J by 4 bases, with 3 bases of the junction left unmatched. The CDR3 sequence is CSVVGGGTGELFF. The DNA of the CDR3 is TGCAGCGTTGTTGGGGGGGGCACCGGGGAGCTGTTTTTT.

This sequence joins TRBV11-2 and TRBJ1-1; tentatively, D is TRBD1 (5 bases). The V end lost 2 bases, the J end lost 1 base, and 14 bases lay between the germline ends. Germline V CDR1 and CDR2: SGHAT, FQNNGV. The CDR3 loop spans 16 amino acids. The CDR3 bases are TGTGCCAGCAGCTTAACCCATGGGGCCACGAACACTGAAGCTTTCTTT. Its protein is CASSLTHGATNTEAFF. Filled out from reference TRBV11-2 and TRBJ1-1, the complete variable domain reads EAGVAQSPRYKIIEKRQSVAFWCNPISGHATLYWYQQILGQGPKLLIQFQNNGVVDDSQLPKDRFSAERLKGVDSTLKIQPAKLEDSAVYLCASSLTHGATNTEAFFGQGTRLTVV.

CDR3 protein: CASRRDRGVDTEAFF. The CDR3 coding sequence is TGTGCCAGCAGACGGGACAGGGGGGTGGACACTGAAGCTTTCTTT. The V gene is TRBV28, the J gene TRBJ1-1; 11 nucleotides line up with TRBD1. Losses at the gene ends were 6 bases for V and 3 bases for J; bases not matched to a gene: 6. CDR3 length: 15 amino acids. Germline V lookup: CDR1 MDHEN, CDR2 SYDVKM. The variable domain in full, with the rest retrieved from reference TRBV28 and TRBJ1-1, is DVKVTQSSRYLVKRTGEKVFLECVQDMDHENMFWYRQDPGLGLRLIYFSYDVKMKEKGDIPEGYSVSREKKERFSLILESASTNQTSMYLCASRRDRGVDTEAFFGQGTRLTVV.

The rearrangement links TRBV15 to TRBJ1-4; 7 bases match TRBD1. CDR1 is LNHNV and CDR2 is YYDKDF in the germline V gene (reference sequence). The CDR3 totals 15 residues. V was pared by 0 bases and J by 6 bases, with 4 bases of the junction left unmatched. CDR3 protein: CATSRDGRGDEKLFF. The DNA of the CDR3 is TGTGCCACCAGCAGAGATGGCAGGGGGGATGAAAAACTGTTTTTT.

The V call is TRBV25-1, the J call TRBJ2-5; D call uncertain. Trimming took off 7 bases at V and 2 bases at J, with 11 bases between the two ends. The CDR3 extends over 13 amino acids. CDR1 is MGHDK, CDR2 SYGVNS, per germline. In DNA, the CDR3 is TGTGCCAGCACCTACCCAGGTCAAGAGACCCAGTACTTC. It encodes CASTYPGQETQYF.

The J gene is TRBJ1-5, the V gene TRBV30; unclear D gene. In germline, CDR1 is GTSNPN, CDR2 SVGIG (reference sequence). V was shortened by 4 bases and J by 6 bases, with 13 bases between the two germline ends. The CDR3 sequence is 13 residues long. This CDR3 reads CAWTDGDFQPQHF. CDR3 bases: TGTGCCTGGACGGACGGGGATTTTCAGCCCCAGCATTTT.

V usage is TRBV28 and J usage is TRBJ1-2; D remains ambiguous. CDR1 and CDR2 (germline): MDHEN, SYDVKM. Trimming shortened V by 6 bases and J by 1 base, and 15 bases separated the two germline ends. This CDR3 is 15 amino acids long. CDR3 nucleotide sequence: TGTGCCAGCAGCCCCTCAGATAAGATTAACTATGGCTACACCTTC. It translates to CASSPSDKINYGYTF.

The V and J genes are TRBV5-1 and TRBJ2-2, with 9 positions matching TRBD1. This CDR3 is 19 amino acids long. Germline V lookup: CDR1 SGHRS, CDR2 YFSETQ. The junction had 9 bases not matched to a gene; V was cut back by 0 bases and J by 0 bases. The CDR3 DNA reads TGCGCCAGCAGCTTGGAGGGACAGGGTATAGGCGCGAACACCGGGGAGCTGTTTTTT. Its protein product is CASSLEGQGIGANTGELFF.

The CDR3 protein is CASTPGTSGFTYNEQFF. As DNA, the CDR3 is TGCGCCAGCACCCCGGGGACTAGCGGCTTCACCTACAATGAGCAGTTCTTC. The rearrangement uses TRBV5-1 and TRBJ2-1, with 11 nucleotides matching TRBD2. The V and J ends lost 6 bases and 2 bases, in that order; junction bases with no gene match: 10. Germline lookup yields CDR1 SGHRS and CDR2 YFSETQ. This CDR3 comprises 17 residues.

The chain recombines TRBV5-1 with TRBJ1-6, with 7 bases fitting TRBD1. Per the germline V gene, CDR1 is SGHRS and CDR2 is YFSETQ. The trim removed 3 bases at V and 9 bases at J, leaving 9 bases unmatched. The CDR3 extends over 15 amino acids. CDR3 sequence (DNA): TGCGCCAGCAGCTATACAGGGGCCTCCAGTTCACCCCTCCACTTT. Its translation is CASSYTGASSSPLHF.

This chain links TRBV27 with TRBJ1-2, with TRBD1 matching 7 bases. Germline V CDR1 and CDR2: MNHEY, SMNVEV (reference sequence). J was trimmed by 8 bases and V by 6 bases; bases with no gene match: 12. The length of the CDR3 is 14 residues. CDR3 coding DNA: TGTGCCAGCAGCCCTGCCAAGGGGGCGCGGGGCTACACCTTC. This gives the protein CASSPAKGARGYTF.

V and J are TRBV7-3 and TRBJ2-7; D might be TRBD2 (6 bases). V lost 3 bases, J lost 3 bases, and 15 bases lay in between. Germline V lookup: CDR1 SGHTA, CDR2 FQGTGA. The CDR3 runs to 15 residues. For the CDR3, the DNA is TGTGCCAGCAGCTTGGGGACTTTACCCGGCTACGAGCAGTACTTC. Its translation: CASSLGTLPGYEQYF.

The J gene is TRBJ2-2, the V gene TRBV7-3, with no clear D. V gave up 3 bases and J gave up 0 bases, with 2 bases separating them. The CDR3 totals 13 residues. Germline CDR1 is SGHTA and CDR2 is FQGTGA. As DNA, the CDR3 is TGTGCCAGCAGCTTCGCGAACACCGGGGAGCTGTTTTTT. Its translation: CASSFANTGELFF.

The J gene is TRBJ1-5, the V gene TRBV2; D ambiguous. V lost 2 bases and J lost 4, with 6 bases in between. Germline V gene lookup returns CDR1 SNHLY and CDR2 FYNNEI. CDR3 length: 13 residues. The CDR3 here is CASSEHSNQPQHF. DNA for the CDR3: TGTGCCAGCAGTGAACACTCTAATCAGCCCCAGCATTTT.

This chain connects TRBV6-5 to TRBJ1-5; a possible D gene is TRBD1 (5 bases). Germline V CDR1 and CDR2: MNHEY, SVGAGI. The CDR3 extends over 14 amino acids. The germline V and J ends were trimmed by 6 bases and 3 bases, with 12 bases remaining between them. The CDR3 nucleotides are TGTGCCAGCAGCGTAGGAGGGGACAATCAGCCCCAGCATTTT. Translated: CASSVGGDNQPQHF.

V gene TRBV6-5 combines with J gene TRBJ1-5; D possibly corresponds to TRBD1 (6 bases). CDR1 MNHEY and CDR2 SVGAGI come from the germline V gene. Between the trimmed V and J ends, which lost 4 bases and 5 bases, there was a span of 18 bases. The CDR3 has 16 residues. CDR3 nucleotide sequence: TGTGCCAGCAGTTCAAAGCCCGGGACAAGGTATCAGCCCCAGCATTTT. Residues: CASSSKPGTRYQPQHF.

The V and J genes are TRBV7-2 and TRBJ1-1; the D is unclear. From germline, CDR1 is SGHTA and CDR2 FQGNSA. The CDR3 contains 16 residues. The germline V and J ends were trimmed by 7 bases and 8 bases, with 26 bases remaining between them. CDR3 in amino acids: CASTYNPYGHPREAFF. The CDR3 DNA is TGTGCCAGCACCTATAACCCCTATGGGCACCCCCGGGAAGCTTTCTTT.

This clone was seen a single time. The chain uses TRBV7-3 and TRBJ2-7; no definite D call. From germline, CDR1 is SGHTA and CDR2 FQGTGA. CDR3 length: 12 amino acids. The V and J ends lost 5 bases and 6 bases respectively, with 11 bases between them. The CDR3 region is CASSPRVGEQYF. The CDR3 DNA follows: TGTGCCAGCAGCCCTCGGGTAGGCGAGCAGTACTTC.

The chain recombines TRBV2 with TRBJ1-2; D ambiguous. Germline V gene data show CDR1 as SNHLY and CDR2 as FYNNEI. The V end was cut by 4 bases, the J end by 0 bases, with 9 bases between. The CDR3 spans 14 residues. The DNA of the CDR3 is TGTGCCAGCAGTGTCGAGGCCGCTAACTATGGCTACACCTTC. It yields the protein CASSVEAANYGYTF.

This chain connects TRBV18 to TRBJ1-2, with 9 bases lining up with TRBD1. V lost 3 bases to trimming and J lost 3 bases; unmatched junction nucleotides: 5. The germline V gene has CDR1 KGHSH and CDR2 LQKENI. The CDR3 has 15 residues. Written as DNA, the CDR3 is TGTGCCAGCTCACCGCGGACAGGGGCGTACTATGGCTACACCTTC. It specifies CASSPRTGAYYGYTF. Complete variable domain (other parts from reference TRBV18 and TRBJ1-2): NAGVMQNPRHLVRRRGQEARLRCSPMKGHSHVYWYRQLPEEGLKFMVYLQKENIIDESGMPKERFSAEFPKEGPSILRIQQVVRGDSAAYFCASSPRTGAYYGYTFGSGTRLTVV.